The clone carrying this T cell receptor beta chain was detected ten times or more. Its target is unknown. This sample is part of a study of T-cell reconstitution after alpha-beta-depleted transplantation in children. Study-level results: A year had passed since transplant, and T-cell counts and diversity by then came mostly from newly produced T cells.

This CDR3 is built from 15 residues. V was shortened by 1 base and J by 7 bases, with 17 bases between the two germline ends. Unique molecular identifiers were incorporated into the prepared TCRbeta library. A single record per CDR3 protein comes from TCRdb applying MiXCR to the PCR reads. This table holds about 460,000 distinct CDR3 sequences, 10% to 12% found once. The chain uses TRBV12-3 or TRBV12-4 and TRBJ2-7; D not resolved. The sequences come from PBMCs, mostly from graft donor cells, collected 180 days after TCRalphabeta/CD19-depleted stem cell transplant. The TCR sequence derives from a female patient between 2 and 15 years old who had a stem cell transplant for aplastic anemia, so the T cells may come from the graft donor. CDR3 sequence reads: CASSLEAILLREQYF. The CDR3 nucleotides are TGTGCCAGCAGTTTAGAGGCTATACTTCTACGGGAGCAGTACTTC.